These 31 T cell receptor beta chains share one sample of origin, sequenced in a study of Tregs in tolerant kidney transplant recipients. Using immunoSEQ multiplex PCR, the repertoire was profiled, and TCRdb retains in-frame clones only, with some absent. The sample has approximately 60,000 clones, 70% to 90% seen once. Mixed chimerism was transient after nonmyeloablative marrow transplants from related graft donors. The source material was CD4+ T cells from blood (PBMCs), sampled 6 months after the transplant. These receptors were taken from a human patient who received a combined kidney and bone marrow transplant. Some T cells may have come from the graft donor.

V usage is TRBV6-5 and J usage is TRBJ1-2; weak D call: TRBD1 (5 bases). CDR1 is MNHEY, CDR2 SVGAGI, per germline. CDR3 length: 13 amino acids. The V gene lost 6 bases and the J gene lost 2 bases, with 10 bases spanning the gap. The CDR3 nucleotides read TGTGCCAGCAGAAAACGACAGAACTATGGCTACACCTTC. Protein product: CASRKRQNYGYTF.

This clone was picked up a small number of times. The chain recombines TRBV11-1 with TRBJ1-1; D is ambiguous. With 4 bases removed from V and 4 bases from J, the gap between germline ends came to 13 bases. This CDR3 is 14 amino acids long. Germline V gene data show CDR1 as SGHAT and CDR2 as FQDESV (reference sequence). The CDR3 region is CASSYGERSTEAFF. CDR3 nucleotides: TGTGCCAGCAGCTATGGGGAGAGGAGCACTGAAGCTTTCTTT.

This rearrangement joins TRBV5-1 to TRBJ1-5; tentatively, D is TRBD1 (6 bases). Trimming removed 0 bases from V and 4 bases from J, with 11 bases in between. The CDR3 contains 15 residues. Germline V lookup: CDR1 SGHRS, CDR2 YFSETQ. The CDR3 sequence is CASSLAGVGNQPQHF. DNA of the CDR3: TGCGCCAGCAGCTTGGCAGGGGTTGGTAATCAGCCCCAGCATTTT. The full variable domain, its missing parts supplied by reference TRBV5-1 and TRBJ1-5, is KAGVTQTPRYLIKTRGQQVTLSCSPISGHRSVSWYQQTPGQGLQFLFEYFSETQRNKGNFPGRFSGRQFSNSRSEMNVSTLELGDSALYLCASSLAGVGNQPQHFGDGTRLSIL.

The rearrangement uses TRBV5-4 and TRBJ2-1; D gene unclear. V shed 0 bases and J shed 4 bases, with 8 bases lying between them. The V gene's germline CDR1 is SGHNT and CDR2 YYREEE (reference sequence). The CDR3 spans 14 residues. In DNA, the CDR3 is TGTGCCAGCAGCTTGGGGGCCCTATACAATGAGCAGTTCTTC. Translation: CASSLGALYNEQFF.

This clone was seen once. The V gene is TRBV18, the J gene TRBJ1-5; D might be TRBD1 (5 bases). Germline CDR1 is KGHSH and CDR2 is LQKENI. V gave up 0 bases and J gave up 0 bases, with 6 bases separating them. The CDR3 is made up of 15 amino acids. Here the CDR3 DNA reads TGTGCCAGCTCACCACCAGGGGATAGCAATCAGCCCCAGCATTTT. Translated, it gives CASSPPGDSNQPQHF.

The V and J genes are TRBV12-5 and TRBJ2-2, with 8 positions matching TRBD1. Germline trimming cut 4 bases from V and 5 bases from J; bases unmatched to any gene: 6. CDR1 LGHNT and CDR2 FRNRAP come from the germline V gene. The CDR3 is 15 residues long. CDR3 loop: CASGSGQGGTGELFF. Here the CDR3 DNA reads TGTGCTAGTGGTTCCGGACAGGGCGGGACCGGGGAGCTGTTTTTT.

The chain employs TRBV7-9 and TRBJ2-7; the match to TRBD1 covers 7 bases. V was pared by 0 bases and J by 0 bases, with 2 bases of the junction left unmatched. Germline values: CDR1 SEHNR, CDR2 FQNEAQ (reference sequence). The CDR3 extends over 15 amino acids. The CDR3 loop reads CASSLARDSSYEQYF. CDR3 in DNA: TGTGCCAGCAGCTTAGCAAGGGACAGCTCCTACGAGCAGTACTTC. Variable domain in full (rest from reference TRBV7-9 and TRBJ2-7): DTGVSQNPRHKITKRGQNVTFRCDPISEHNRLYWYRQTLGQGPEFLTYFQNEAQLEKSRLLSDRFSAERPKGSFSTLEIQRTEQGDSAMYLCASSLARDSSYEQYFGPGTRLTVT.

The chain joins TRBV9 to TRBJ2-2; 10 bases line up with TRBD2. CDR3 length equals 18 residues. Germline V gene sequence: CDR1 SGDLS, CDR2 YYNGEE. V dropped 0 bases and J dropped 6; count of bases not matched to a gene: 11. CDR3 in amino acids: CASSVDLSGGSSSGELFF. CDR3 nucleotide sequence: TGTGCCAGCAGCGTAGACCTTAGCGGGGGGTCATCTTCCGGGGAGCTGTTTTTT.

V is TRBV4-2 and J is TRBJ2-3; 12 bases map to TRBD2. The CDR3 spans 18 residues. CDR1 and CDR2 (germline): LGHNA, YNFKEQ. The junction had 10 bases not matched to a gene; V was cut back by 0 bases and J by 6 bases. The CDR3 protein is CASSQERGTSGRPDTQYF. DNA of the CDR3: TGTGCCAGCAGCCAAGAGAGAGGAACTAGCGGGAGGCCCGATACGCAGTATTTT.

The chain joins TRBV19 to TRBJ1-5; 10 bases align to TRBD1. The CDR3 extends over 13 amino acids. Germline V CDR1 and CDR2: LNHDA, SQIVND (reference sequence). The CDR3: CAAGTGVHQPQHF. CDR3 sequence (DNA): TGTGCTGCTGGGACAGGGGTACATCAGCCCCAGCATTTT.

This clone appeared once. The CDR3 loop is CASSLTFAGEQYF. The CDR3 nucleotides are TGTGCCAGCAGCTTAACGTTCGCAGGCGAGCAGTACTTC. The V and J genes are TRBV7-3 and TRBJ2-7, with D unclear. Germline assignment: CDR1 SGHTA and CDR2 FQGTGA. This CDR3 has 13 amino acids. The germline V and J ends were trimmed by 0 bases and 6 bases, with 9 bases remaining between them. The full variable domain, with the rest looked up from reference TRBV7-3 and TRBJ2-7, is GAGVSQTPSNKVTEKGKYVELRCDPISGHTALYWYRQSLGQGPEFLIYFQGTGAADDSGLPNDRFFAVRPEGSVSTLKIQRTERGDSAVYLCASSLTFAGEQYFGPGTRLTVT.

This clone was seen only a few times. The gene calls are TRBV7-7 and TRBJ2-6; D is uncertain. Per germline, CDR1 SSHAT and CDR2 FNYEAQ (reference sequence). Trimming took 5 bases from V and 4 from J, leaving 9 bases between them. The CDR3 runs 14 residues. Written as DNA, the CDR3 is TGTGCCAGCAGCCCAGGCTCCGGGGCCAACGTCCTGACTTTC. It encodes CASSPGSGANVLTF. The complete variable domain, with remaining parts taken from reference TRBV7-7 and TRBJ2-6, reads GAGVSQSPRYKVTKRGQDVTLRCDPISSHATLYWYQQALGQGPEFLTYFNYEAQPDKSGLPSDRFSAERPEGSISTLTIQRTEQRDSAMYRCASSPGSGANVLTFGAGSRLTVL.

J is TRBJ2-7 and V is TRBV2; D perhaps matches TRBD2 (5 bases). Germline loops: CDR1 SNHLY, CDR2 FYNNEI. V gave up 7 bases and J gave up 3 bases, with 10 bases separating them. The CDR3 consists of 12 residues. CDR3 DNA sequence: TGTGCCAGCAACGGGAACGGCTACGAGCAGTACTTC. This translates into CASNGNGYEQYF.

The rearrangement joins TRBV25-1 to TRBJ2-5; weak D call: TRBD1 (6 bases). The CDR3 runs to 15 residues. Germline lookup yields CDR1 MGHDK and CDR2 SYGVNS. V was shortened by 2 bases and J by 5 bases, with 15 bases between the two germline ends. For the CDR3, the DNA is TGTGCCAGCAGTGAAAATGGGGGCTCGGTGGAGACCCAGTACTTC. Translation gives CASSENGGSVETQYF. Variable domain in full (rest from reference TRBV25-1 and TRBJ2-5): EADIYQTPRYLVIGTGKKITLECSQTMGHDKMYWYQQDPGMELHLIHYSYGVNSTEKGDLSSESTVSRIRTEHFPLTLESARPSHTSQYLCASSENGGSVETQYFGPGTRLLVL.

CDR3 coding DNA: TGTGCCAGCAGCTTGGCAGGTATCGCTGAAGCTTTCTTT. It encodes CASSLAGIAEAFF. The rearrangement joins TRBV5-4 to TRBJ1-1; D unclear. V lost 0 bases to trimming and J lost 6 bases, with 9 bases between them. The CDR3 is 13 residues long. The germline V gene encodes CDR1 SGHNT and CDR2 YYREEE (reference sequence).

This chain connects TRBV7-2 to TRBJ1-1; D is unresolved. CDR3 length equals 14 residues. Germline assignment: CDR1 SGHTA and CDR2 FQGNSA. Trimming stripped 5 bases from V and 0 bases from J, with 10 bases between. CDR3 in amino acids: CASSPRRMNTEAFF. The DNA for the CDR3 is TGTGCCAGCAGCCCTCGTAGAATGAACACTGAAGCTTTCTTT.

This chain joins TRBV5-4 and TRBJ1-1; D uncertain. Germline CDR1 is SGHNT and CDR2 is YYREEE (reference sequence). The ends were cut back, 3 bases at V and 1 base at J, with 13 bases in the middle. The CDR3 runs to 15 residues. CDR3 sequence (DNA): TGTGCCAGCAGCTCCAGCCGGGGATCGAACACTGAAGCTTTCTTT. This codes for CASSSSRGSNTEAFF.

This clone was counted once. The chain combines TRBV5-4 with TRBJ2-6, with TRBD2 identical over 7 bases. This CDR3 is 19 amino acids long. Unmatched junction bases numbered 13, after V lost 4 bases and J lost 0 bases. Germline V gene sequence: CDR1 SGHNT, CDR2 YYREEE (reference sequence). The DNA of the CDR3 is TGTGCCAGCAGCGCGAAAGGACGAGCGGGGAGCTCTGGGGCCAACGTCCTGACTTTC. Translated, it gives CASSAKGRAGSSGANVLTF.

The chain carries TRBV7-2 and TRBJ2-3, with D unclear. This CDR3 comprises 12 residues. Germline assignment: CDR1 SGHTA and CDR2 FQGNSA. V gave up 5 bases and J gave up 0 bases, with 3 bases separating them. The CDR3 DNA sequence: TGTGCCAGCAGCCCTAGCACAGATACGCAGTATTTT. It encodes CASSPSTDTQYF.

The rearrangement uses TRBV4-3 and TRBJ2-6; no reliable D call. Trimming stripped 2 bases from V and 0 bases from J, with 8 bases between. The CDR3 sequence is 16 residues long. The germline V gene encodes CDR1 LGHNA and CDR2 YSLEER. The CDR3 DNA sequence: TGCGCCAGCAGCCAACCTTACTTCTCTGGGGCCAACGTCCTGACTTTC. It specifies CASSQPYFSGANVLTF.

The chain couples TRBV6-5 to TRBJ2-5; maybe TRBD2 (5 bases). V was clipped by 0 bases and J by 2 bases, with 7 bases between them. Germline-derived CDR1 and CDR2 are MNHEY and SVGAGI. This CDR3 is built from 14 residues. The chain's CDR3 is CASSYSERQETQYF. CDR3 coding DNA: TGTGCCAGCAGTTACTCGGAGCGGCAAGAGACCCAGTACTTC.

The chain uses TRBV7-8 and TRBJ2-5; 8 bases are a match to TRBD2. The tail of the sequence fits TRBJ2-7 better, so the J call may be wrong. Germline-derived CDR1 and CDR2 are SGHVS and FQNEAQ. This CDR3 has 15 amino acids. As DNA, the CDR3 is TGTGCCAGCAGCTTAGACGCTAGCGGGCTTTACGAGCAGTACTTC. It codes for CASSLDASGLYEQYF.

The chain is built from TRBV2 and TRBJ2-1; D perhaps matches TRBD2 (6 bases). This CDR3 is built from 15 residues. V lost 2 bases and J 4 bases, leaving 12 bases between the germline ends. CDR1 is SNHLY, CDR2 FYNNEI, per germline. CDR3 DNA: TGTGCCAGCAGTGAATCAACTAGCAGGTACAATGAGCAGTTCTTC. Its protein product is CASSESTSRYNEQFF.

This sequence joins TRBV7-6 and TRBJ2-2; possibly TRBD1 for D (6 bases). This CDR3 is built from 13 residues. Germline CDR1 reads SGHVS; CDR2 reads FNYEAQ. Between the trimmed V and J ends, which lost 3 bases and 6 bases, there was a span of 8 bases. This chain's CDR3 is CASSFTGPGELFF. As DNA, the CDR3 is TGTGCCAGCAGCTTCACAGGGCCCGGGGAGCTGTTTTTT.

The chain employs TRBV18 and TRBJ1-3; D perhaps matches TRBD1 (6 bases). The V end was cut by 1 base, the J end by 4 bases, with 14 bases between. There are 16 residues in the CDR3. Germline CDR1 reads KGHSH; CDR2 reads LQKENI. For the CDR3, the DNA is TGTGCCAGCTCACCACGGCGGGGGGCAGCGGGAAACACCATATATTTT. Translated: CASSPRRGAAGNTIYF.

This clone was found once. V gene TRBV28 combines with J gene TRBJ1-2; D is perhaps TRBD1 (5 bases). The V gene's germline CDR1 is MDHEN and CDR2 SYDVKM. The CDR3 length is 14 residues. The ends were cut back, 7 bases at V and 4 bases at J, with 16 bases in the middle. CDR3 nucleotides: TGTGCCAGCACTCCCCCGGGGGAGACCTATGGCTACACCTTC. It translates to CASTPPGETYGYTF.

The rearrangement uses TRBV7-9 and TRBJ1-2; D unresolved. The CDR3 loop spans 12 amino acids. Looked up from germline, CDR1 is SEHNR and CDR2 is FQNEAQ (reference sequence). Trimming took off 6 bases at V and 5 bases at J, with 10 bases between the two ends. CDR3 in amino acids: CASSEVAYGYTF. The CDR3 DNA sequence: TGTGCCAGCAGTGAGGTTGCTTATGGCTACACCTTC.

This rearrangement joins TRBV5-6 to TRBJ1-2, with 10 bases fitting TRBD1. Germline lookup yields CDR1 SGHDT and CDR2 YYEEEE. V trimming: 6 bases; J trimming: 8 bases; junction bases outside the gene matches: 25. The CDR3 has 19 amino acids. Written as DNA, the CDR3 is TGTGCCAGCACCACTAGAGGTAGACCGACAGGGGGCGGTTGGACCGGCTACACCTTC. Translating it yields CASTTRGRPTGGGWTGYTF.

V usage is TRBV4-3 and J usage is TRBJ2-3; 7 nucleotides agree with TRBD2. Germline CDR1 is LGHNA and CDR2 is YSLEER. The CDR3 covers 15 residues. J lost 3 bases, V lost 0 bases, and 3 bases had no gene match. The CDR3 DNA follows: TGCGCCAGCAGCCAAGACTGGCGGGGGACAGATACGCAGTATTTT. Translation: CASSQDWRGTDTQYF.

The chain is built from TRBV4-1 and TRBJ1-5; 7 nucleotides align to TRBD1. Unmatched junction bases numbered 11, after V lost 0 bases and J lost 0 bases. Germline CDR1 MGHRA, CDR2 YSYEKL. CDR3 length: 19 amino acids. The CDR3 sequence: CASSQDLLGTAYSNQPQHF. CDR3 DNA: TGCGCCAGCAGCCAAGATCTCCTCGGGACAGCTTATAGCAATCAGCCCCAGCATTTT.

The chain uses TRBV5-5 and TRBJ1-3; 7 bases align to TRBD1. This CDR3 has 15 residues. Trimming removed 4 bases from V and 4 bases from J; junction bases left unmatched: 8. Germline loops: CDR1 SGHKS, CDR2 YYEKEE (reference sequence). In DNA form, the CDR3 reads TGTGCCAGCAGCGCGGCCGGGACAGTAGGAAACACCATATATTTT. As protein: CASSAAGTVGNTIYF. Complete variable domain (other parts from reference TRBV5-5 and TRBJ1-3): DAGVTQSPTHLIKTRGQQVTLRCSPISGHKSVSWYQQVLGQGPQFIFQYYEKEERGRGNFPDRFSARQFPNYSSELNVNALLLGDSALYLCASSAAGTVGNTIYFGEGSWLTVV.